This note documents a single T cell receptor (beta chain) sequence. CDR3 length: 17 amino acids. V was cut by 2 bases and J by 4 bases, with 20 bases left in between. The assay was immunoSEQ multiplex PCR, and TCRdb's table has in-frame clones only and misses some. The sample has approximately 350,000 clones, around 83% seen once. This sample is part of a study of blood T cell repertoires in COVID-19. Study details: COVID-19 samples from acute and convalescent phases originated in the United States, Italy and Spain.

This chain joins TRBV23-1 and TRBJ1-1; tentative D call: TRBD1 (6 bases). TRBV23-1 is recorded as an ORF, its role being uncertain. The sequence was obtained from a man aged 25-45 years with active or convalescent COVID-19. Sample: peripheral blood. Here the CDR3 reads CASSQGRGRDRGTEAFF. The DNA for the CDR3 is TGCGCCAGCAGTCAAGGCAGGGGAAGAGATCGAGGCACTGAAGCTTTCTTT.